The next 19 T cell receptor beta chains were all read from a single sample in a study of cytomegalovirus exposure and HLA in healthy donors. Generated by immunoSEQ multiplex PCR, the TCRdb table keeps only in-frame clones and is missing some. The data contain about 170,000 clones, around 88% of them seen just once; the ten biggest clones take up 2% to 2.5%. Sequenced material: PBMCs. The source of these receptors is a woman under 30 in good health and CMV-seronegative.

In DNA, the CDR3 is TGTGCCAGCACCACAATCGGGTGGGGCCGTGATGGCTACACCTTC. Translation: CASTTIGWGRDGYTF. The chain has TRBV6-6 and TRBJ1-2; possibly TRBD1 for D (5 bases). The germline V gene has CDR1 MNHNY and CDR2 SVGAGI (reference sequence). V was cut by 7 bases and J by 6 bases, with 21 bases left in between. This CDR3 has 15 residues.

This chain connects TRBV4-3 to TRBJ2-7; D is uncertain. Germline V gene data show CDR1 as LGHNA and CDR2 as YSLEER. The length of the CDR3 is 15 residues. V lost 0 bases, J lost 1 base, and 10 bases lay in between. CDR3 in amino acids: CASSQDYSPSYEQYF. CDR3 nucleotides: TGCGCCAGCAGCCAAGATTACAGTCCTTCCTACGAGCAGTACTTC.

The chain has TRBV6-5 and TRBJ2-3, with D maybe TRBD1 (6 bases). Germline assignment: CDR1 MNHEY and CDR2 SVGAGI. The CDR3 consists of 14 residues. Trimming left V 6 bases short and J 4 bases short, with 14 bases between. The CDR3 DNA follows: TGTGCCAGCAGCCCAGGGGCCGCATCAGATACGCAGTATTTT. This sequence encodes CASSPGAASDTQYF.

This chain connects TRBV6-5 to TRBJ1-5; 9 bases fit TRBD1. Looked up from germline, CDR1 is MNHEY and CDR2 is SVGAGI. V gave up 6 bases and J gave up 2 bases; unmatched junction bases: 2. The CDR3 contains 14 residues. CDR3 bases: TGTGCCAGCAGCCGGGACAGGGGCAATCAGCCCCAGCATTTT. It translates to CASSRDRGNQPQHF.

V usage is TRBV7-8 and J usage is TRBJ2-7; D possibly corresponds to TRBD2 (6 bases). The CDR3 runs 14 residues. The ends were cut back, 4 bases at V and 7 bases at J, with 17 bases in the middle. CDR1 is SGHVS and CDR2 is FQNEAQ in the germline V gene. In nucleotides, the CDR3 is TGTGCCAGCAGCTCCTCCGAGGTTGGGGGGGAGCAGTACTTC. This gives the protein CASSSSEVGGEQYF.

The CDR3 DNA sequence: TGTGCCAGCAGCTTCGGACAGTTCTCATCCTACGAGCAGTACTTC. Protein sequence: CASSFGQFSSYEQYF. This rearrangement joins TRBV7-2 to TRBJ2-7; maybe TRBD1 (6 bases). The CDR3 is made up of 15 amino acids. The V gene lost 3 bases and the J gene lost 1 base, with 13 bases spanning the gap. CDR1 and CDR2 (germline): SGHTA, FQGNSA.

The chain uses TRBV9 and TRBJ2-1; the D gene is possibly TRBD2 (5 bases). V gave up 4 bases and J gave up 2 bases, with 16 bases separating them. Germline-derived CDR1 and CDR2 are SGDLS and YYNGEE. The CDR3 loop spans 16 amino acids. CDR3 DNA sequence: TGTGCCAGCAGCATTCGAGCGGCCACCGCCTACAATGAGCAGTTCTTC. As protein: CASSIRAATAYNEQFF.

The chain has TRBV6-1 and TRBJ1-2, with 12 bases identical to TRBD1. V shed 6 bases, J shed 8 bases, and the junction held 10 bases outside the gene matches. The CDR3 runs 15 residues. The germline V gene has CDR1 MNHNS and CDR2 SASEGT. In DNA form, the CDR3 reads TGTGCCAGCAGGTTTCACGGGACAGGGGGCGACGGCTACACCTTC. It codes for CASRFHGTGGDGYTF.

The V gene is TRBV4-3, the J gene TRBJ2-1, with 8 bases matching TRBD2. After removal of 4 bases from V and 9 bases from J, the junction contained 8 bases not matched to a gene. The germline V gene has CDR1 LGHNA and CDR2 YSLEER. This CDR3 contains 14 residues. CDR3 coding DNA: TGCGCCAGCAGCCCCCGACTAGCGATCCCTGAGCAGTTCTTC. Translating it yields CASSPRLAIPEQFF.

The genes are TRBV2 and TRBJ1-2, with D hard to call. Trimming stripped 3 bases from V and 1 base from J, with 9 bases between. Germline V gene lookup returns CDR1 SNHLY and CDR2 FYNNEI. CDR3 length: 14 residues. DNA of the CDR3: TGTGCCAGCAGTGACAACAGAAATAACTATGGCTACACCTTC. This codes for CASSDNRNNYGYTF.

The rearrangement uses TRBV28 and TRBJ2-1; 8 positions agree with TRBD2. CDR1 and CDR2 from the germline V gene are MDHEN and SYDVKM. The J segment lost 8 bases and the V segment lost 4 bases, leaving 16 bases of the junction unmatched. The CDR3 totals 17 residues. Written as DNA, the CDR3 is TGTGCCAGCAGTTCAAGTGCGAGCGGGGGTCTCATTTATGAGCAGTTCTTC. Amino acids: CASSSSASGGLIYEQFF.

As for this clone: The sample has other DNA sequences that encode this CDR3 too. This chain joins TRBV27 and TRBJ2-1; the D is unclear. Trimming shortened V by 6 bases and J by 3 bases, and 12 bases separated the two germline ends. CDR3 length equals 14 residues. Germline V CDR1 and CDR2: MNHEY, SMNVEV (reference sequence). In nucleotides, the CDR3 is TGTGCCAGCAGCCTCGGCGGCAGCTACAATGAGCAGTTCTTC. It codes for CASSLGGSYNEQFF.

The V call is TRBV20-1, the J call TRBJ1-4; TRBD1 is a possible D gene (5 bases). The CDR3 extends over 11 amino acids. CDR1 is DFQATT and CDR2 is SNEGSKA in the germline V gene (reference sequence). V dropped 6 bases and J dropped 11 bases, with 13 bases sitting between them. Here the CDR3 DNA reads TGCAGTGCAGCGCAGGGTGGGAAACTGTTTTTT. Protein sequence: CSAAQGGKLFF.

The chain couples TRBV29-1 to TRBJ2-3, with D possibly matching TRBD2 (6 bases). Germline loops: CDR1 SQVTM, CDR2 ANQGSEA. The V end lost 4 bases, the J end lost 6 bases, and 14 bases lay between the germline ends. CDR3 length: 13 amino acids. The CDR3 DNA reads as TGCAGCGTTGCCGGCGGGACGAGGGATACGCAGTATTTT. Protein sequence: CSVAGGTRDTQYF.

The chain combines TRBV11-3 with TRBJ2-1; weak D call: TRBD1 (6 bases). Germline CDR1 is SGHNT and CDR2 is YENEEA. The CDR3 loop spans 12 amino acids. V gave up 3 bases and J gave up 9 bases, with 9 bases separating them. CDR3 sequence (DNA): TGTGCCAGCAGCTTGGAGGACAGTGAGCAGTTCTTC. It specifies CASSLEDSEQFF.

This chain connects TRBV7-9 to TRBJ2-7; perhaps TRBD2 as D (6 bases). From germline, CDR1 is SEHNR and CDR2 FQNEAQ (reference sequence). Trimming took 4 bases from V and 7 from J, leaving 23 bases between them. The CDR3 runs to 16 residues. The CDR3 nucleotides are TGTGCCAGCAGCTCTGAATCAGCCGGACGCGCGGGGGAGCAGTACTTC. This sequence encodes CASSSESAGRAGEQYF.

Points on this clone: Different DNA sequences within this sample yield the same CDR3. The chain uses TRBV5-4 and TRBJ1-1, with unresolved D. Trimming took off 0 bases at V and 1 base at J, with 4 bases between the two ends. The germline V gene has CDR1 SGHNT and CDR2 YYREEE (reference sequence). The CDR3 has 13 residues. In nucleotides, the CDR3 is TGTGCCAGCAGCTTGGCCCGGAACACTGAAGCTTTCTTT. It translates to CASSLARNTEAFF.

The J gene is TRBJ1-6, the V gene TRBV5-6; D possibly corresponds to TRBD1 (5 bases). The germline V gene has CDR1 SGHDT and CDR2 YYEEEE. V was pared by 1 base and J by 6 bases, with 11 bases between. The CDR3 runs 15 residues. The CDR3 loop is CASSLLPDSNSPLHF. The DNA of the CDR3 is TGTGCCAGCAGCTTGCTACCCGACAGTAATTCACCCCTCCACTTT. Filled out from reference TRBV5-6 and TRBJ1-6, the complete variable domain reads DAGVTQSPTHLIKTRGQQVTLRCSPKSGHDTVSWYQQALGQGPQFIFQYYEEEERQRGNFPDRFSGHQFPNYSSELNVNALLLGDSALYLCASSLLPDSNSPLHFGNGTRLTVT.

The gene calls are TRBV10-1 and TRBJ2-7; D perhaps matches TRBD2 (5 bases). The CDR3 covers 16 residues. The V gene lost 10 bases and the J gene lost 0 bases, with 22 bases spanning the gap. Germline V gene data show CDR1 as WNHNN and CDR2 as SYGVQD (reference sequence). Here the CDR3 DNA reads TGCGCCAAGCCCTCTGAGGGCGGCGATAGCTCCTACGAGCAGTACTTC. Translated, it gives CAKPSEGGDSSYEQYF.